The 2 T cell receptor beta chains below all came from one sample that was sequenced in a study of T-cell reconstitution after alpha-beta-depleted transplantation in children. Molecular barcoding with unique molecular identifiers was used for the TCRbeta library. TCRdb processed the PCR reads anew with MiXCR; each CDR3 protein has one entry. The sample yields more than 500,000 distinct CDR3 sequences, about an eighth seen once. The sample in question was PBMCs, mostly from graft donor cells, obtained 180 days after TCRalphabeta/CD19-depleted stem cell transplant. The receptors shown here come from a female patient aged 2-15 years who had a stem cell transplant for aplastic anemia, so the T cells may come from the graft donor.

DNA for the CDR3: TGTGCCAGCAGTTTACTCGGTCCCGCCCCTGAAGCTTTCTTT. The encoded protein is CASSLLGPAPEAFF. V gene TRBV27 combines with J gene TRBJ1-1; D uncertain. CDR3 size: 14 residues. CDR1 and CDR2 (germline): MNHEY, SMNVEV (reference sequence). Deletions cut 2 bases from V and 6 bases from J, with 13 bases between.

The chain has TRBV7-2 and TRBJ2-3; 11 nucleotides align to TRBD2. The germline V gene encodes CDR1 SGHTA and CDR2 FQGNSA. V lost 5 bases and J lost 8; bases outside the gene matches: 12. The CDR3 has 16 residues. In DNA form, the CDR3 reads TGTGCCAGCAGCCGGGGACTAGCGGCTTCGTCAGTTACGCAGTATTTT. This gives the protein CASSRGLAASSVTQYF.